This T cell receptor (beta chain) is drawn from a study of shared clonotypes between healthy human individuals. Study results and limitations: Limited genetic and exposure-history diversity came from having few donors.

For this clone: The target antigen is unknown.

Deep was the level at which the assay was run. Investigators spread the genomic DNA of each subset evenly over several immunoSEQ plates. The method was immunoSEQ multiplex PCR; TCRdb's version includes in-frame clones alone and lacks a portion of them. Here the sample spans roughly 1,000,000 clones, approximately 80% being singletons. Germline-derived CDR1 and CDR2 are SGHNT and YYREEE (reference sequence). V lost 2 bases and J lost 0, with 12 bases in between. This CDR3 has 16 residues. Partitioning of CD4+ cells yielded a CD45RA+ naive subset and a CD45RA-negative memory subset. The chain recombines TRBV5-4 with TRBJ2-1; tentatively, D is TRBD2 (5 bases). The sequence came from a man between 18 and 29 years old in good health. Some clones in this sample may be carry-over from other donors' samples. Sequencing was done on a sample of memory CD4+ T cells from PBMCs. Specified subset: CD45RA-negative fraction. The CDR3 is CASSLSLDRSYNEQFF. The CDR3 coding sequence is TGTGCCAGCAGCTTATCACTAGACCGCTCCTACAATGAGCAGTTCTTC.